A single sample gave rise to the 16 T cell receptor beta chains below, sequenced in a study of human T cells and chemical hapten exposure. TCRdb redid the calling of the RACE reads with MiXCR, one entry per CDR3 protein. Found here are roughly 130,000 distinct CDR3 sequences, approximately 9.5% of them singletons; the top ten hold roughly 2%. Stated time point: healthy volunteer bleed at 2 weeks. It was unfractionated whole blood from which total RNA was extracted. The sample comprised whole blood. The receptors originated from a male donor in good health. Some clones in this sample may be carry-over from other donors' samples.

About this clonotype itself: A much larger clone differs by one base, so this may be a read error. The chain uses TRBV6-2 or TRBV6-3 and TRBJ2-1; 7 nucleotides line up with TRBD2. The CDR3 length is 15 residues. Germline values: CDR1 MNHEY, CDR2 SVGEGT. V lost 6 bases, J lost 10 bases, and 15 bases stayed unmatched. The CDR3 spells CASSSLVGGPREQFF. The CDR3 nucleotides read TGTGCCAGCAGCAGTCTAGTGGGAGGGCCACGAGAGCAGTTCTTC.

The rearrangement joins TRBV28 to TRBJ2-2; TRBD1 aligns across 11 bases. CDR3 length equals 16 residues. The ends lost 5 bases at V and 6 bases at J; junction bases unmatched: 8. The germline CDR1 and CDR2 sequences are MDHEN and SYDVKM. CDR3 in DNA: TGTGCCAGCAGTACCGAGGGACAGGGGGGTCCCGGGGAGCTGTTTTTT. Encoded protein: CASSTEGQGGPGELFF.

The J gene is TRBJ2-7, the V gene TRBV19; no reliable D call. The CDR3 length is 12 residues. The germline V gene encodes CDR1 LNHDA and CDR2 SQIVND (reference sequence). The V end was cut by 6 bases, the J end by 6 bases, with 12 bases between. This CDR3 reads CASRATTFEQYF. The CDR3 DNA reads TGTGCCAGTAGAGCTACGACCTTCGAGCAGTACTTC.

This clonotype appeared many times. J is TRBJ2-7 and V is TRBV12-3 or TRBV12-4; TRBD2 is a possible D gene (5 bases). The germline V and J ends were trimmed by 2 bases and 2 bases, with 10 bases remaining between them. CDR3 size: 14 residues. Here the CDR3 DNA reads TGTGCCAGCAGTTTACGCCCCGGGACCTACGAGCAGTACTTC. Its protein is CASSLRPGTYEQYF.

This clonotype was counted many times. V usage is TRBV9 and J usage is TRBJ2-1; possible D gene TRBD1, 6 bases. The germline gives CDR1 SGDLS, CDR2 YYNGEE. The CDR3 spans 15 residues. Deletions cut 0 bases from V and 9 bases from J, with 16 bases between. CDR3 region: CASSVANRDVGEQFF. CDR3 nucleotide sequence: TGTGCCAGCAGCGTAGCCAACAGGGATGTTGGTGAGCAGTTCTTC.

This clonotype was seen ten or more times. CDR3 protein: CASSQSTGNTEAFF. Here the CDR3 DNA reads TGCGCCAGCAGCCAATCAACAGGGAACACTGAAGCTTTCTTT. The chain links TRBV4-3 to TRBJ1-1, with D possibly TRBD1 on 5 matching bases. The CDR3 runs to 14 residues. CDR1 is LGHNA and CDR2 is YSLEER in the germline V gene. V lost 2 bases and J lost 1, with 8 bases in between.

At least ten counts were recorded for this clonotype. V is TRBV12-3 or TRBV12-4 and J is TRBJ1-2, with 8 bases matching TRBD1. The ends lost 5 bases at V and 6 bases at J; junction bases unmatched: 5. This CDR3 spans 13 amino acids. The CDR3 spells CASSTRTGNGYTF. The CDR3 DNA reads as TGTGCCAGCAGTACCCGGACAGGGAATGGCTACACCTTC.

The chain is built from TRBV12-3 or TRBV12-4 and TRBJ2-1; 15 bases are a match to TRBD2. The CDR3 loop spans 18 amino acids. V trimming: 7 bases; J trimming: 1 base; junction bases outside the gene matches: 8. The CDR3 loop is CASISGLAGGPSYNEQFF. The CDR3 nucleotides read TGTGCCAGCATTTCTGGACTAGCGGGGGGGCCGTCCTACAATGAGCAGTTCTTC.

The V gene is TRBV27, the J gene TRBJ1-6; D gene ambiguous. This CDR3 contains 13 residues. Germline CDR1 MNHEY, CDR2 SMNVEV (reference sequence). V shed 4 bases and J shed 11 bases, with 12 bases lying between them. The CDR3 loop reads CASSSAFGAPLHF. Here the CDR3 DNA reads TGTGCCAGCAGTTCCGCATTTGGGGCACCCCTCCACTTT.

At least ten counts were recorded for this clonotype. The chain recombines TRBV6-5 with TRBJ2-3; unclear D gene. CDR1 MNHEY and CDR2 SVGAGI come from the germline V gene. The ends were cut back, 0 bases at V and 5 bases at J, with 12 bases in the middle. The CDR3 spans 15 residues. The CDR3 is CASSYSKGDQDTQYF. In DNA form, the CDR3 reads TGTGCCAGCAGTTACTCGAAAGGTGATCAAGATACGCAGTATTTT.

This clonotype was seen a few times. This chain links TRBV29-1 with TRBJ2-1; D call uncertain. The V gene lost 7 bases and the J gene lost 7 bases, with 14 bases spanning the gap. The germline gives CDR1 SQVTM, CDR2 ANQGSEA. The CDR3 has 12 residues. CDR3 in amino acids: CSGVSPRNEQFF. In nucleotides, the CDR3 is TGCAGCGGGGTCTCCCCGAGAAATGAGCAGTTCTTC.

The chain carries TRBV12-3 or TRBV12-4 and TRBJ1-5, with 8 bases lining up with TRBD1. The length of the CDR3 is 14 residues. V shed 6 bases, J shed 6 bases, and the junction held 7 bases outside the gene matches. CDR3 protein: CASSSTGGGQPQHF. The CDR3 nucleotides read TGTGCCAGCAGCAGTACAGGGGGAGGTCAGCCCCAGCATTTT.

This clonotype was counted only a few times. The chain has TRBV19 and TRBJ2-7, with D hard to call. This CDR3 has 15 amino acids. Germline V lookup: CDR1 LNHDA, CDR2 SQIVND (reference sequence). Trimming shortened V by 4 bases and J by 5 bases, and 18 bases separated the two germline ends. In nucleotides, the CDR3 is TGTGCCAGTAGTACTTTCGGGCCAGGTGGGGACGAGCAGTACTTC. Its protein product is CASSTFGPGGDEQYF. Drawing the rest from reference TRBV19 and TRBJ2-7, the complete variable domain is DGGITQSPKYLFRKEGQNVTLSCEQNLNHDAMYWYRQDPGQGLRLIYYSQIVNDFQKGDIAEGYSVSREKKESFPLTVTSAQKNPTAFYLCASSTFGPGGDEQYFGPGTRLTVT.

The V and J genes are TRBV19 and TRBJ1-1; 11 nucleotides align to TRBD1. The CDR3 contains 15 residues. V lost 7 bases, J lost 4 bases, and 8 bases stayed unmatched. Germline assignment: CDR1 LNHDA and CDR2 SQIVND (reference sequence). CDR3 amino acids: CASIGTGGEGTEAFF. The CDR3 region has the DNA TGTGCCAGTATCGGGACAGGGGGAGAAGGCACTGAAGCTTTCTTT. The complete variable domain, with remaining parts taken from reference TRBV19 and TRBJ1-1, reads DGGITQSPKYLFRKEGQNVTLSCEQNLNHDAMYWYRQDPGQGLRLIYYSQIVNDFQKGDIAEGYSVSREKKESFPLTVTSAQKNPTAFYLCASIGTGGEGTEAFFGQGTRLTVV.

This clonotype was seen more than once but under ten times. The chain uses TRBV6-6 and TRBJ1-2; the D gene is possibly TRBD1 (6 bases). Germline V gene sequence: CDR1 MNHNY, CDR2 SVGAGI (reference sequence). The V end lost 4 bases, the J end lost 6 bases, and 9 bases lay between the germline ends. This CDR3 is built from 12 residues. CDR3 bases: TGTGCCAGCAGTTTGTACAGGGATGGCTACACCTTC. Translation gives CASSLYRDGYTF.

This sequence joins TRBV12-5 and TRBJ2-3; D is ambiguous. V was cut by 3 bases and J by 6 bases, with 4 bases left in between. Looked up from germline, CDR1 is LGHNT and CDR2 is FRNRAP. This CDR3 has 11 amino acids. The CDR3 sequence: CASGFGDTQYF. The CDR3 bases are TGTGCTAGTGGTTTTGGGGATACGCAGTATTTT.